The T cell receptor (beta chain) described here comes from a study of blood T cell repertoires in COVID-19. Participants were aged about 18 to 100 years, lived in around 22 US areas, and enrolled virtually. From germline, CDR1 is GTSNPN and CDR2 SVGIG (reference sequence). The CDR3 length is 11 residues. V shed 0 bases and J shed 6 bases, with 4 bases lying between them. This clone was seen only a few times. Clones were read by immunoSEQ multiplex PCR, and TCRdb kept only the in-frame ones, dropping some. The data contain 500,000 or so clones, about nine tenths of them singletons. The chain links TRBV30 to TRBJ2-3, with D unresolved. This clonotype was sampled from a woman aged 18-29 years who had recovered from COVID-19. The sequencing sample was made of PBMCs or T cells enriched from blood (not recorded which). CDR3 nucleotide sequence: TGTGCCTGGAGTGTACGGGATACGCAGTATTTT. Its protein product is CAWSVRDTQYF. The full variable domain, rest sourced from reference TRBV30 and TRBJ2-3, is SQTIHQWPATLVQPVGSPLSLECTVEGTSNPNLYWYRQAAGRGLQLLFYSVGIGQISSEVPQNLSASRPQDRQFILSSKKLLLSDSGFYLCAWSVRDTQYFGPGTRLTVL.